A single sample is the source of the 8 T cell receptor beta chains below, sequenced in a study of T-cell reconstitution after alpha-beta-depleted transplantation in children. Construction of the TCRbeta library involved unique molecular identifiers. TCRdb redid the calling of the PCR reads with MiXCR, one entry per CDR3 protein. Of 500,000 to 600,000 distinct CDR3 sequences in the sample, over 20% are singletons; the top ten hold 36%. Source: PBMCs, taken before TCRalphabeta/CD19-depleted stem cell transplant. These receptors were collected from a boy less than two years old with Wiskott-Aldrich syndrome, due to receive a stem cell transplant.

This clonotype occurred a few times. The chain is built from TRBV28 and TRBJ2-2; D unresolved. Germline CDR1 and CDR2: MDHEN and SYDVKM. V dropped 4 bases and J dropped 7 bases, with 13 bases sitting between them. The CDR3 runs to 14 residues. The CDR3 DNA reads TGTGCCAGCAGTTATTCCACGTCCGGCGGGGAGCTGTTTTTT. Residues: CASSYSTSGGELFF.

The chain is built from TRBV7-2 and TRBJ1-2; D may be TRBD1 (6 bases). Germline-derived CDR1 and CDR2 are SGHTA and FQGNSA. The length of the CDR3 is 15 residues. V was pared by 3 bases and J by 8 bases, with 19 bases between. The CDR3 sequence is CASSLVLRGAKGYTF. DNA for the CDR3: TGTGCCAGCAGCTTGGTTTTGAGGGGGGCAAAGGGCTACACCTTC.

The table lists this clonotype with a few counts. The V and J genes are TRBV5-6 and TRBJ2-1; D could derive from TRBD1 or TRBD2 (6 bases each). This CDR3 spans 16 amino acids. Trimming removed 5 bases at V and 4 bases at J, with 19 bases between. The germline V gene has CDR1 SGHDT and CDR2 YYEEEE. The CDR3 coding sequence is TGTGCCAGCAGTCATCAACAGGGACTGGGATACAATGAGCAGTTCTTC. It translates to CASSHQQGLGYNEQFF.

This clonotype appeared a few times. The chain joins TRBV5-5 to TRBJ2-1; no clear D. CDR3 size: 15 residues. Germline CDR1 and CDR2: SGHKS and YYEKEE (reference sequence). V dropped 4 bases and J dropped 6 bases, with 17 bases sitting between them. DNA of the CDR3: TGTGCCAGCAGCCCCAGATGGGCGTTGATCAATGAGCAGTTCTTC. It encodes CASSPRWALINEQFF. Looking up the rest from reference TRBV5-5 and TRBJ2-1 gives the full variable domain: DAGVTQSPTHLIKTRGQQVTLRCSPISGHKSVSWYQQVLGQGPQFIFQYYEKEERGRGNFPDRFSARQFPNYSSELNVNALLLGDSALYLCASSPRWALINEQFFGPGTRLTVL.

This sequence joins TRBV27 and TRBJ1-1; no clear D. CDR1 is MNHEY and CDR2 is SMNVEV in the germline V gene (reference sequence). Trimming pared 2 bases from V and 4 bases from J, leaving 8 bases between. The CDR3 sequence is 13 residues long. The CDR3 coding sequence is TGTGCCAGCAGTTTACTGGGAGTCACTGAAGCTTTCTTT. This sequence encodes CASSLLGVTEAFF.

The CDR3 bases are TGCGCCAGCGCCCCCGGGACAGCAAATGAAAAACTGTTTTTT. The encoded protein is CASAPGTANEKLFF. This rearrangement joins TRBV5-1 to TRBJ1-4; 7 nucleotides line up with TRBD1. Germline CDR1 SGHRS, CDR2 YFSETQ. The CDR3 contains 14 residues. The V gene end was trimmed by 7 bases and the J gene end by 5 bases; junction bases not matched to a gene: 8.

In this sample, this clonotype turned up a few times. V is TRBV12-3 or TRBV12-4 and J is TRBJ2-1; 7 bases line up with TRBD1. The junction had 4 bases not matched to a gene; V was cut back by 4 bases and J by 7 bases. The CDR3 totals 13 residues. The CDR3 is CASSSTGSNEQFF. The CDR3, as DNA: TGTGCCAGCAGTTCGACAGGGAGTAATGAGCAGTTCTTC.

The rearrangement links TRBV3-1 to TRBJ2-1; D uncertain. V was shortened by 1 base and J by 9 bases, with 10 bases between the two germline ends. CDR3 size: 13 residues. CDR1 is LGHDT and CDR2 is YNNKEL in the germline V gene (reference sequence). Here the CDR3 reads CASSQVFGAEQFF. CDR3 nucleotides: TGTGCCAGCAGCCAAGTATTCGGTGCTGAGCAGTTCTTC.